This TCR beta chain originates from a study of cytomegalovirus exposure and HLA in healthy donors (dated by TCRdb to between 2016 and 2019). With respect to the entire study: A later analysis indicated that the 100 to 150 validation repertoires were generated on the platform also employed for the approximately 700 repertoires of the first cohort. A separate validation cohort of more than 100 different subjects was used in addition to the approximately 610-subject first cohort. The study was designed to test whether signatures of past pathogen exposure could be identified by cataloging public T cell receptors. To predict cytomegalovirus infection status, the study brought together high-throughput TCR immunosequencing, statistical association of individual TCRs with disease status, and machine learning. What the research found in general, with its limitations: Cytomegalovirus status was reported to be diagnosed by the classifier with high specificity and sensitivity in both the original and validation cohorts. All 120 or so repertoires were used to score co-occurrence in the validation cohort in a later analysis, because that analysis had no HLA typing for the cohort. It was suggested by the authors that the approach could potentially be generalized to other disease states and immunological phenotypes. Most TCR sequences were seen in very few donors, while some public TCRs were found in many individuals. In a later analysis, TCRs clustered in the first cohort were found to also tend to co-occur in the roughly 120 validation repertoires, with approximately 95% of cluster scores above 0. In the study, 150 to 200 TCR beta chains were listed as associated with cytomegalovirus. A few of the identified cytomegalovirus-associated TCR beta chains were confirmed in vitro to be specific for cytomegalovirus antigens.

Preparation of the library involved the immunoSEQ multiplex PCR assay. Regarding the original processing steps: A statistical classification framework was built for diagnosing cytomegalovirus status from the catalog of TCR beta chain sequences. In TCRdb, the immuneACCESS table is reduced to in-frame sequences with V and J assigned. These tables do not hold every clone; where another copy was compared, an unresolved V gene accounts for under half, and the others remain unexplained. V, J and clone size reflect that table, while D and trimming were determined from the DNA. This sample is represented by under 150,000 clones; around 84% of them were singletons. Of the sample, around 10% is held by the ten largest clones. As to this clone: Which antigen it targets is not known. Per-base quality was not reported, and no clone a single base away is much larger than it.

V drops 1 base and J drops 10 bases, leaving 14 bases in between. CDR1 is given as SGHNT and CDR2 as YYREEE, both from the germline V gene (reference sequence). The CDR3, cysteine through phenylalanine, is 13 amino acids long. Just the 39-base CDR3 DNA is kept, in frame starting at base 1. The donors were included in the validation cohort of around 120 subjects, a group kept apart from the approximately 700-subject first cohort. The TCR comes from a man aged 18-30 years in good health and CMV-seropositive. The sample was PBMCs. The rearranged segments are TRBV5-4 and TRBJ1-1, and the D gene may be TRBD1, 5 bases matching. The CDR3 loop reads CASSLNLGAAAFF. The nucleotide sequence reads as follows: TGTGCCAGCAGCTTGAATCTTGGGGCAGCAGCTTTCTTT.